The entry below gives a single TCR beta chain sequence along with its context. The data were obtained in a study of T-cell reconstitution after alpha-beta-depleted transplantation in children. Preparation of the TCRbeta library used unique molecular identifiers. MiXCR, applied by TCRdb to the PCR reads, yields one record per CDR3 protein. There are more than 120,000 distinct CDR3 sequences in the sample; about 9% occur only once, and around 18% lies in the top ten. The J segment lost 4 bases and the V segment lost 3 bases, leaving 16 bases of the junction unmatched. Germline CDR1 is MNHNS and CDR2 is SASEGT. The CDR3 totals 19 residues.

This sequence was found in a female patient between 2 and 10 years old who had a stem cell transplant for congenital amegakaryocytic thrombocytopenia, so the T cells may come from the graft donor. This sample comprised PBMCs, mostly from graft donor cells, obtained 180 days after TCRalphabeta/CD19-depleted stem cell transplant. The V gene is TRBV6-1, the J gene TRBJ2-5, with TRBD2 matching over 11 bases. The DNA for the CDR3 is TGTGCCAGCAGTGAGCCCCTTTTTAGCGGGGGGGCCAGATCAGAGACCCAGTACTTC. Its translation: CASSEPLFSGGARSETQYF.